This T cell receptor beta chain came from a study of blood T cell repertoires in COVID-19. Study-wide context: Italy, Spain and the United States were the sources of the convalescent and acute COVID-19 samples. PBMCs, B-cell-depleted T cells, or T cells were the source of the cDNA or gDNA that made up the material.

Original analysis: Reference gene primer amplification gave nucleated cell count estimates. Some clones are missing from TCRdb's copy, which holds only in-frame ones; the method was immunoSEQ multiplex PCR. V and J calls and clone size are given by that table; D and trimming were obtained from the DNA. This table holds tens of thousands of clones, about 90% found once. V was pared by 0 bases and J by 0 bases, with 7 bases between. CDR1 is SGHRS, CDR2 YFSETQ, per germline. CDR3 size: 15 residues. This chain joins TRBV5-1 and TRBJ2-1; tentatively, D is TRBD1 (5 bases). The source material was peripheral blood. This sequence was found in a man aged 60-69 years with active COVID-19. The CDR3 sequence: CASSLEGNSYNEQFF. In nucleotides, the CDR3 is TGCGCCAGCAGCTTGGAGGGGAACTCCTACAATGAGCAGTTCTTC.